One sample yielded the 19 T cell receptor beta chains listed below, sequenced in a study of T cells in lung cancer brain metastases. Profiled with immunoSEQ multiplex PCR; TCRdb holds only in-frame clones, not every one. The table has 2,000 to 2,500 clones, 75% to 95% seen once. The specimen was tumor tissue from a brain metastasis. The receptor set was obtained from a man aged 70 or older with non-small cell lung cancer that had spread to the brain.

The genes are TRBV6-1 and TRBJ2-3; D gene uncertain. The germline V gene encodes CDR1 MNHNS and CDR2 SASEGT. The V and J ends lost 5 bases and 3 bases respectively, with 9 bases between them. CDR3 length: 13 amino acids. The CDR3 coding sequence is TGTGCCAGCAGTTATAGGGCTACAGATACGCAGTATTTT. This encodes CASSYRATDTQYF.

V gene TRBV27 combines with J gene TRBJ2-7, with D uncertain. V lost 4 bases to trimming and J lost 6 bases, with 10 bases between them. This CDR3 is 12 amino acids long. Germline V gene sequence: CDR1 MNHEY, CDR2 SMNVEV (reference sequence). CDR3 sequence reads: CASSYPKGEQYF. The CDR3 region has the DNA TGTGCCAGCAGTTACCCTAAGGGCGAGCAGTACTTC.

This chain uses TRBV27 with TRBJ1-1, with D unresolved. V was pared by 6 bases and J by 6 bases, with 11 bases between. Germline V gene lookup returns CDR1 MNHEY and CDR2 SMNVEV (reference sequence). This CDR3 is built from 12 residues. This CDR3 is CASRGPGAEAFF. The CDR3 nucleotides are TGTGCCAGCAGAGGACCCGGGGCTGAAGCTTTCTTT.

The chain has TRBV19 and TRBJ1-1; the D gene is possibly TRBD1 (6 bases). The V and J ends lost 6 bases and 3 bases respectively, with 17 bases between them. The CDR3 is 15 residues long. Germline CDR1 is LNHDA and CDR2 is SQIVND (reference sequence). In DNA, the CDR3 is TGTGCCAGTAGACCCCAGACAGGCTGGGACACTGAAGCTTTCTTT. This sequence encodes CASRPQTGWDTEAFF.

This clone was recorded once. This sequence joins TRBV7-3 and TRBJ1-2, with 7 nucleotides matching TRBD1. Germline lookup yields CDR1 SGHTA and CDR2 FQGTGA. The CDR3 contains 13 residues. V lost 5 bases and J lost 2; bases outside the gene matches: 2. CDR3 coding DNA: TGTGCCAGCAGCCAGGACAGGAACTATGGCTACACCTTC. Encoded protein: CASSQDRNYGYTF.

The chain couples TRBV7-9 to TRBJ2-3, with D unclear. The CDR3 has 16 residues. Trimming took 0 bases from V and 5 from J, leaving 15 bases between them. Germline values: CDR1 SEHNR, CDR2 FQNEAQ (reference sequence). The CDR3 sequence is CASSLAVLPSGDTQYF. In DNA, the CDR3 is TGTGCCAGCAGCTTAGCAGTACTACCCTCCGGAGATACGCAGTATTTT.

The CDR3 is CASSADRNTGELFF. In nucleotides, the CDR3 is TGTGCCAGCAGTGCCGATCGGAACACCGGGGAGCTGTTTTTT. V usage is TRBV6-1 and J usage is TRBJ2-2; no clear D. V was pared by 4 bases and J by 1 base, with 7 bases between. The CDR3 totals 14 residues. Germline-derived CDR1 and CDR2 are MNHNS and SASEGT.

This chain links TRBV27 with TRBJ1-6; TRBD1 might be the D (5 bases). The CDR3 runs to 16 residues. CDR1 is MNHEY and CDR2 is SMNVEV in the germline V gene (reference sequence). Trimming removed 5 bases at V and 4 bases at J, with 15 bases between. As DNA, the CDR3 is TGTGCCAGCAGTCCCAATCAGGGAGGTTATAATTCACCCCTCCACTTT. It translates to CASSPNQGGYNSPLHF.

This rearrangement joins TRBV9 to TRBJ1-4, with TRBD1 as a possible D gene (5 bases). The CDR3 is 16 amino acids. Germline CDR1 SGDLS, CDR2 YYNGEE. Between the trimmed V and J ends, which lost 3 bases and 4 bases, there was a span of 16 bases. The DNA of the CDR3 is TGTGCCAGCAGCGGAGATGGGGCGGGTTTTAATGAAAAACTGTTTTTT. This codes for CASSGDGAGFNEKLFF.

This chain uses TRBV11-2 with TRBJ2-7, with 8 bases matching TRBD2. After removal of 3 bases from V and 5 bases from J, the junction contained 6 bases not matched to a gene. This CDR3 is 14 amino acids long. Germline CDR1 SGHAT, CDR2 FQNNGV. CDR3 residues: CASSFQRESHEQYF. The CDR3 DNA reads TGTGCCAGCAGCTTCCAGCGGGAGTCCCACGAGCAGTACTTC.

This clone came up once. V gene TRBV19 combines with J gene TRBJ1-2; D remains ambiguous. The CDR3 totals 14 residues. Germline CDR1 and CDR2: LNHDA and SQIVND (reference sequence). With 3 bases removed from V and 4 bases from J, the gap between germline ends came to 12 bases. Written as DNA, the CDR3 is TGTGCCAGTAGTATGGGGAACAGCTTCTATGGCTACACCTTC. It translates to CASSMGNSFYGYTF.

The chain carries TRBV10-3 and TRBJ2-6; D remains unclear. Trimming cost V 2 bases and J 0 bases, with 8 bases left between them. The CDR3 covers 16 residues. CDR1 and CDR2 (germline): ENHRY, SYGVKD. In DNA, the CDR3 is TGTGCCATCAGTGAGCCTCGAGCCTCTGGGGCCAACGTCCTGACTTTC. Residues: CAISEPRASGANVLTF.

V usage is TRBV18 and J usage is TRBJ2-7; no definite D call. From germline, CDR1 is KGHSH and CDR2 LQKENI. This CDR3 contains 11 residues. V dropped 3 bases and J dropped 6 bases, with 6 bases sitting between them. For the CDR3, the DNA is TGTGCCAGCTCACCGGGCGGCGAGCAGTACTTC. Translation gives CASSPGGEQYF.

V is TRBV7-8 and J is TRBJ2-3, with D perhaps matching TRBD1 (6 bases). Germline V gene lookup returns CDR1 SGHVS and CDR2 FQNEAQ. The V end was cut by 5 bases, the J end by 6 bases, with 15 bases between. CDR3 length: 14 amino acids. CDR3 amino acids: CASSIQGPGDTQYF. CDR3 nucleotides: TGTGCCAGCAGCATCCAGGGGCCTGGGGATACGCAGTATTTT. Filled out from reference TRBV7-8 and TRBJ2-3, the complete variable domain reads GAGVSQSPRYKVAKRGQDVALRCDPISGHVSLFWYQQALGQGPEFLTYFQNEAQLDKSGLPSDRFFAERPEGSVSTLKIQRTQQEDSAVYLCASSIQGPGDTQYFGPGTRLTVL.

The chain has TRBV27 and TRBJ2-7, with D uncertain. The CDR3 is made up of 13 amino acids. V lost 6 bases, J lost 1 base, and 10 bases lay in between. Germline V gene data show CDR1 as MNHEY and CDR2 as SMNVEV (reference sequence). The CDR3 bases are TGTGCCAGCAGCCGCGACGGATCCTACGAGCAGTACTTC. Translated: CASSRDGSYEQYF.

The chain combines TRBV2 with TRBJ2-1; a weak D match, TRBD1 (7 bases). The CDR3 loop spans 16 amino acids. The ends were cut back, 0 bases at V and 6 bases at J, with 15 bases in the middle. CDR1 is SNHLY, CDR2 FYNNEI, per germline. CDR3 in amino acids: CASSEALQEGANEQFF. As DNA, the CDR3 is TGTGCCAGCAGTGAAGCGCTTCAGGAGGGGGCCAATGAGCAGTTCTTC.

The genes are TRBV18 and TRBJ1-3; D unclear. Trimming took off 3 bases at V and 0 bases at J, with 9 bases between the two ends. This CDR3 is 15 amino acids long. The germline V gene encodes CDR1 KGHSH and CDR2 LQKENI. The CDR3 is CASSPVVSSGNTIYF. For the CDR3, the DNA is TGTGCCAGCTCACCGGTTGTGAGCTCTGGAAACACCATATATTTT.

The genes are TRBV5-1 and TRBJ2-7, with 9 bases matching TRBD1. The CDR3 has 16 amino acids. CDR1 SGHRS and CDR2 YFSETQ come from the germline V gene. Trimming cost V 0 bases and J 5 bases; bases outside gene matches: 9. CDR3: CASSLGGTGSLDEQYF. The CDR3, as DNA: TGCGCCAGCAGCTTGGGCGGGACAGGGTCCTTGGACGAGCAGTACTTC.

The chain is built from TRBV19 and TRBJ1-1, with D uncertain. The germline V and J ends were trimmed by 0 bases and 3 bases, with 11 bases remaining between them. CDR3 length: 15 amino acids. Germline assignment: CDR1 LNHDA and CDR2 SQIVND (reference sequence). The CDR3 sequence: CASSIDDGSYTEAFF. CDR3 coding DNA: TGTGCCAGTAGTATAGATGACGGCAGCTACACTGAAGCTTTCTTT. Complete variable domain (other parts from reference TRBV19 and TRBJ1-1): DGGITQSPKYLFRKEGQNVTLSCEQNLNHDAMYWYRQDPGQGLRLIYYSQIVNDFQKGDIAEGYSVSREKKESFPLTVTSAQKNPTAFYLCASSIDDGSYTEAFFGQGTRLTVV.